This T cell receptor beta chain was profiled in a study of OX40 agonist ivuxolimab in advanced cancers. The protocol was immunoSEQ multiplex PCR, while the TCRdb copy is restricted to in-frame clones and leaves out a portion. The sample yields about 43,000 clones, approximately 86% seen once. This material consisted of CD4+ or CD8+ T cells sorted from blood, taken in a trial of the OX40 agonist ivuxolimab. The clonotype comes from an adult with an advanced solid tumor such as melanoma, head and neck, liver or kidney cancer.

The CDR3 loop reads CASSLDGNYGYTF. In DNA, the CDR3 is TGTGCCAGTAGTTTGGACGGTAACTATGGCTACACCTTC. V and J are TRBV19 and TRBJ1-2; D unresolved. Germline V gene sequence: CDR1 LNHDA, CDR2 SQIVND (reference sequence). V lost 5 bases, J lost 1 base, and 8 bases lay in between. The CDR3 is 13 residues long.